This passage covers 18 T cell receptor beta chains from one sample sequenced in a study of human T cells and chemical hapten exposure. TCRdb fed the RACE reads into MiXCR, producing one record per CDR3 protein. The sample holds around 300,000 distinct CDR3 sequences, approximately 5% seen once. Regarding time point: pre-sensitization, week 0. This sample's treatment: therapeutic diphenylcyclopropenone sensitization with weekly scalp DPC. Material: whole blood, obtained in connection with sensitization to the hapten diphenylcyclopropenone (DPC). The receptors originated from a woman aged 18 to 35 with alopecia areata. Some clones in this sample may be carry-over from other donors' samples.

The chain has TRBV10-3 and TRBJ1-5; possibly TRBD1 for D (6 bases). With 3 bases removed from V and 3 bases from J, the gap between germline ends came to 18 bases. CDR1 is ENHRY, CDR2 SYGVKD, per germline. The CDR3 consists of 17 residues. The CDR3 here is CAISDSTRGGLNQPQHF. The CDR3 DNA sequence: TGTGCCATCAGTGACTCTACCAGGGGTGGACTCAATCAGCCCCAGCATTTT.

In its sample, this clonotype was seen a few times. V usage is TRBV5-4 and J usage is TRBJ1-1, with D perhaps matching TRBD1 (6 bases). V was shortened by 2 bases and J by 1 base, with 15 bases between the two germline ends. The length of the CDR3 is 16 residues. CDR1 is SGHNT, CDR2 YYREEE, per germline (reference sequence). The CDR3 loop is CASSLLLGASNTEAFF. CDR3 in DNA: TGTGCCAGCAGCTTATTACTGGGGGCCTCGAACACTGAAGCTTTCTTT. The full variable domain, its missing parts supplied by reference TRBV5-4 and TRBJ1-1, is ETGVTQSPTHLIKTRGQQVTLRCSSQSGHNTVSWYQQALGQGPQFIFQYYREEENGRGNFPPRFSGLQFPNYSSELNVNALELDDSALYLCASSLLLGASNTEAFFGQGTRLTVV.

This clonotype was counted ten times or more. This chain uses TRBV29-1 with TRBJ1-1; possible D gene TRBD1, 5 bases. V lost 6 bases, J lost 5 bases, and 10 bases lay in between. Germline loops: CDR1 SQVTM, CDR2 ANQGSEA. The CDR3 contains 11 residues. CDR3: CSVQGKTEAFF. The CDR3 DNA follows: TGCAGCGTGCAGGGTAAGACTGAAGCTTTCTTT.

This chain links TRBV5-1 with TRBJ1-1; D is perhaps TRBD1 (6 bases). The ends were cut back, 4 bases at V and 5 bases at J, with 18 bases in the middle. Germline V gene sequence: CDR1 SGHRS, CDR2 YFSETQ. The CDR3 loop spans 15 amino acids. The CDR3 bases are TGCGCCAGCAGCCCTGGCGGAGGGGGAAGTACTGAAGCTTTCTTT. Its protein product is CASSPGGGGSTEAFF. Supplemented by reference TRBV5-1 and TRBJ1-1, the full variable domain reads KAGVTQTPRYLIKTRGQQVTLSCSPISGHRSVSWYQQTPGQGLQFLFEYFSETQRNKGNFPGRFSGRQFSNSRSEMNVSTLELGDSALYLCASSPGGGGSTEAFFGQGTRLTVV.

The chain joins TRBV7-9 to TRBJ1-6; D ambiguous. The germline CDR1 and CDR2 sequences are SEHNR and FQNEAQ (reference sequence). The length of the CDR3 is 15 residues. Trimming pared 7 bases from V and 0 bases from J, leaving 10 bases between. The CDR3, as DNA: TGTGCCAGCATTGGGTGGAGCTCCTATAATTCACCCCTCCACTTT. Translated: CASIGWSSYNSPLHF. The complete variable domain, with remaining parts taken from reference TRBV7-9 and TRBJ1-6, reads DTGVSQNPRHKITKRGQNVTFRCDPISEHNRLYWYRQTLGQGPEFLTYFQNEAQLEKSRLLSDRFSAERPKGSFSTLEIQRTEQGDSAMYLCASIGWSSYNSPLHFGNGTRLTVT.

This clonotype was counted ten times or more. V usage is TRBV7-9 and J usage is TRBJ2-3; the match to TRBD2 covers 11 bases. Germline CDR1 and CDR2: SEHNR and FQNEAQ (reference sequence). The CDR3 has 16 amino acids. Trimming removed 5 bases from V and 4 bases from J; junction bases left unmatched: 8. The CDR3 spells CASSIRLAGSADTQYF. Written as DNA, the CDR3 is TGTGCCAGCAGCATCAGACTAGCGGGGAGCGCAGATACGCAGTATTTT. Full variable domain (outside the CDR3, taken from reference TRBV7-9 and TRBJ2-3): DTGVSQNPRHKITKRGQNVTFRCDPISEHNRLYWYRQTLGQGPEFLTYFQNEAQLEKSRLLSDRFSAERPKGSFSTLEIQRTEQGDSAMYLCASSIRLAGSADTQYFGPGTRLTVL.

This chain links TRBV6-5 with TRBJ2-3, with 10 positions matching TRBD2. Germline values: CDR1 MNHEY, CDR2 SVGAGI. CDR3 length: 16 amino acids. Trimming cost V 8 bases and J 4 bases; bases outside gene matches: 12. The CDR3 loop is CASVPSSGGSSDTQYF. CDR3 nucleotides: TGTGCCAGCGTTCCCTCTAGCGGGGGAAGTTCAGATACGCAGTATTTT.

This clonotype was picked up a small number of times. CDR3 nucleotides: TGTGCCAGCAGTATATCCGGGACAGGGATCACAGATACGCAGTATTTT. Its translation is CASSISGTGITDTQYF. The chain couples TRBV28 to TRBJ2-3, with 9 bases fitting TRBD1. Germline CDR1 MDHEN, CDR2 SYDVKM. Trimming took 5 bases from V and 2 from J; bases not matched to a gene: 8. The CDR3 is 16 residues long.

The rearrangement joins TRBV7-2 to TRBJ2-5, with a tentative D call TRBD2 (5 bases). This CDR3 region has 14 residues. Trimming cost V 3 bases and J 5 bases, with 13 bases left between them. Per the germline V gene, CDR1 is SGHTA and CDR2 is FQGNSA. CDR3 protein: CASSFRPGGETQYF. The CDR3 bases are TGTGCCAGCAGCTTCAGACCGGGCGGGGAGACCCAGTACTTC.

This chain links TRBV29-1 with TRBJ2-3, with TRBD1 matching 9 bases. Germline CDR1 is SQVTM and CDR2 is ANQGSEA. The CDR3 is 14 residues long. V shed 5 bases, J shed 4 bases, and the junction held 7 bases outside the gene matches. For the CDR3, the DNA is TGCAGCGTTCGCAACAGGGGGCGGGCAGATACGCAGTATTTT. Its translation: CSVRNRGRADTQYF.

V is TRBV6-2 or TRBV6-3 and J is TRBJ1-2; TRBD1 is a possible D gene (6 bases). The CDR3 has 17 amino acids. The V end was cut by 4 bases, the J end by 8 bases, with 26 bases between. Germline CDR1 is MNHEY and CDR2 is SVGEGT. The CDR3 is CASSSSPDRIPKWGYTF. For the CDR3, the DNA is TGTGCCAGCAGTTCAAGTCCCGACAGGATCCCAAAGTGGGGCTACACCTTC.

This clonotype was seen at least ten times. J is TRBJ1-2 and V is TRBV7-2, with D hard to call. The germline V gene has CDR1 SGHTA and CDR2 FQGNSA. Trimming took 0 bases from V and 4 from J, leaving 12 bases between them. CDR3 length: 15 residues. The CDR3 region has the DNA TGTGCCAGCAGCTTAGCGCAGGCTGGAGGCTATGGCTACACCTTC. It specifies CASSLAQAGGYGYTF. The full variable domain, completed using reference TRBV7-2 and TRBJ1-2, is GAGVSQSPSNKVTEKGKDVELRCDPISGHTALYWYRQSLGQGLEFLIYFQGNSAPDKSGLPSDRFSAERTGGSVSTLTIQRTQQEDSAVYLCASSLAQAGGYGYTFGSGTRLTVV.

The chain carries TRBV19 and TRBJ1-2; tentative D call: TRBD1 (6 bases). Germline V gene sequence: CDR1 LNHDA, CDR2 SQIVND (reference sequence). V lost 4 bases and J 1 base, leaving 13 bases between the germline ends. This CDR3 has 15 residues. The CDR3 DNA is TGTGCCAGTAGTACCGGGACATCGAATAACTATGGCTACACCTTC. This codes for CASSTGTSNNYGYTF.

V usage is TRBV11-2 and J usage is TRBJ2-2, with D uncertain. The CDR3 length is 15 residues. V dropped 0 bases and J dropped 2 bases, with 7 bases sitting between them. Germline V CDR1 and CDR2: SGHAT, FQNNGV. CDR3 loop: CASSLDPSNTGELFF. CDR3 in DNA: TGTGCCAGCAGCTTAGATCCCAGTAACACCGGGGAGCTGTTTTTT.

A remark on this clonotype: At one boundary the junction diverges from the germline segment, which might be a read error. The V gene is TRBV19, the J gene TRBJ2-5; perhaps TRBD2 as D (5 bases). The germline V gene encodes CDR1 LNHDA and CDR2 SQIVND (reference sequence). The CDR3 is 13 amino acids. CDR3 protein: CASSPQDGETQHF. CDR3 nucleotide sequence: TGTGCCAGTAGCCCTCAGGATGGGGAGACCCAGCACTTC.

The gene calls are TRBV7-9 and TRBJ2-3, with D uncertain. Germline CDR1 and CDR2: SEHNR and FQNEAQ (reference sequence). Trimming removed 5 bases from V and 0 bases from J, with 12 bases in between. This CDR3 region has 15 residues. The CDR3 loop reads CASSLRRPSTDTQYF. The CDR3 nucleotides read TGTGCCAGCAGCCTCCGTCGCCCTAGCACAGATACGCAGTATTTT.

This chain links TRBV6-2 or TRBV6-3 with TRBJ2-7, with D perhaps TRBD2 (5 bases). The CDR3 totals 14 residues. Per the germline V gene, CDR1 is MNHEY and CDR2 is SVGEGT. The V gene lost 0 bases and the J gene lost 6 bases, with 12 bases spanning the gap. In DNA, the CDR3 is TGTGCCAGCAGTTACTCGATTCGAGGGAGCGAGCAGTACTTC. It encodes CASSYSIRGSEQYF.

The V call is TRBV7-9, the J call TRBJ1-1, with TRBD1 matching over 7 bases. Losses at the gene ends were 8 bases for V and 7 bases for J; bases not matched to a gene: 4. Germline-derived CDR1 and CDR2 are SEHNR and FQNEAQ (reference sequence). The CDR3 sequence is 11 residues long. As DNA, the CDR3 is TGTGCCAGCGAGGGACAGATTGAAGCTTTCTTT. It translates to CASEGQIEAFF.